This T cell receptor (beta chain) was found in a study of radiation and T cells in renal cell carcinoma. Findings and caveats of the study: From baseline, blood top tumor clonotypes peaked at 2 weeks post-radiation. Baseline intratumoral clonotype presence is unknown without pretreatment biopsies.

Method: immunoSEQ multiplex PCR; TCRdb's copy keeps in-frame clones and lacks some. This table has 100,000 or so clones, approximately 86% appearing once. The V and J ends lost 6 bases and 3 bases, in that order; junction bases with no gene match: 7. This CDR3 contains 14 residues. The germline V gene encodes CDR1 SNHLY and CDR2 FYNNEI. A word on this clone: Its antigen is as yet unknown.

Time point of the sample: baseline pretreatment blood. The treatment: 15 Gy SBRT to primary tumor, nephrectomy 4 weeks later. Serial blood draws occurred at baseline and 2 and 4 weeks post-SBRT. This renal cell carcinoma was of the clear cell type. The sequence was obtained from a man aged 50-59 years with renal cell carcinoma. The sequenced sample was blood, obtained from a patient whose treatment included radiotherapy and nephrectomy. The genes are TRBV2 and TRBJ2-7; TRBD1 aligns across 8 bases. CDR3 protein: CASSWTGSLYEQYF. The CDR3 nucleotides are TGTGCCAGCAGCTGGACAGGGTCCCTCTACGAGCAGTACTTC.